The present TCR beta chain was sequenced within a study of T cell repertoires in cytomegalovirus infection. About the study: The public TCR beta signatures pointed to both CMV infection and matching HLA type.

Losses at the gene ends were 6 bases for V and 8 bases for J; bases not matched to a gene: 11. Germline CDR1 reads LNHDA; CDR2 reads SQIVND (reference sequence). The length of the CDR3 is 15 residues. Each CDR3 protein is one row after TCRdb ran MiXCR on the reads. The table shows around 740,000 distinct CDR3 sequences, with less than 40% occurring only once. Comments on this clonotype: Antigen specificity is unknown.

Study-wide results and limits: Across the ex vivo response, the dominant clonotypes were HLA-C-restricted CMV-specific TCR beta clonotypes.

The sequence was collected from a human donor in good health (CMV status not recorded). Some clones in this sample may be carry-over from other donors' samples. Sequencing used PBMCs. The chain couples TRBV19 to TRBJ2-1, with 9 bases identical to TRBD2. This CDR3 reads CASRTVAGVGYEQFF. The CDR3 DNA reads TGTGCCAGTAGGACCGTAGCGGGAGTGGGTTATGAGCAGTTCTTC.